These T cell receptor beta chains were read from a single sample in a study of T cell repertoires in cytomegalovirus infection. TCRdb reanalysed the reads using MiXCR and keeps one entry per CDR3 protein. Here the sample spans 180,000 or so distinct CDR3 sequences, approximately 18% being singletons. Material for sequencing was CD8+ T cells from PBMCs. These receptors were collected from a human donor in good health (CMV status not recorded). Some clones in this sample may be carry-over from other donors' samples. Both conserved end residues are part of each CDR3. The order of the fields is V gene, D gene, clone size, J gene, CDR3 DNA, CDR3 protein. D genes are given only for firm matches. Part of the rows lack a size; the others show once, few, many or a class for expanded clones.

V: TRBV6-2/TRBV6-3; D: .; size: few; J: TRBJ1-1; DNA: TGTGCCAGCAGTTCTAATTTCATAGGGACTGAAGCTTTCTTT; CDR3: CASSSNFIGTEAFF
V: TRBV20-1; D: TRBD2; size: few; J: TRBJ2-2; DNA: TGCAGTGCTAGAGCAAGACTAGCGGGGACGAACACCGGGGAGCTGTTTTTT; CDR3: CSARARLAGTNTGELFF
V: TRBV7-2; D: .; size: few; J: TRBJ2-7; DNA: TGTGCCAGCACCCTAAGCTCCTACGAGCAGTACTTC; CDR3: CASTLSSYEQYF
V: TRBV7-2; D: .; size: many; J: TRBJ2-1; DNA: TGTGCCAGCAGCTTTTTGGACAACTCCTACAATGAGCAGTTCTTC; CDR3: CASSFLDNSYNEQFF
V: TRBV28; D: .; size: .; J: TRBJ2-7; DNA: TGTGCCAGCAGTTCTGGCAGGTACGAGCAGTACTTC; CDR3: CASSSGRYEQYF
V: TRBV7-6; D: TRBD1; size: few; J: TRBJ2-1; DNA: TGTGCCAGCAGCCCGCCCCCGCGGGGGACAGGGGACAATGAGCAGTTCTTC; CDR3: CASSPPPRGTGDNEQFF
V: TRBV6-1; D: .; size: .; J: TRBJ2-1; DNA: TGTGCCAGCAGTTGGCGAAGCTCGGGGGCCAGCTCCTACAATGAGCAGTTCTTC; CDR3: CASSWRSSGASSYNEQFF
V: TRBV7-2; D: .; size: .; J: TRBJ2-7; DNA: TGTGCCAGCAGCTTAGGGGGGAGGTCCGAGCAGTACTTC; CDR3: CASSLGGRSEQYF
V: TRBV6-1; D: .; size: few; J: TRBJ1-6; DNA: TGTGCCAGCAGTGAAGCAACCCCAAGGGTTGATTCACCCCTCCACTTT; CDR3: CASSEATPRVDSPLHF
V: TRBV4-1; D: .; size: many; J: TRBJ1-1; DNA: TGCGCCAGCAGCCAAGTTCGGGGTCGGACTGAAGCTTTCTTT; CDR3: CASSQVRGRTEAFF
V: TRBV20-1; D: .; size: few; J: TRBJ1-2; DNA: TGCAGTGCTAGGGTCCAGGATAACTATGGCTACACCTTC; CDR3: CSARVQDNYGYTF
V: TRBV7-9; D: .; size: few; J: TRBJ1-2; DNA: TGTGCCAGCAGCTTAGGCGGCGGCGACTATGGCTACACCTTC; CDR3: CASSLGGGDYGYTF
V: TRBV30; D: .; size: .; J: TRBJ2-5; DNA: TGTGCCTGGAACCGGGACTTGTACCAAGAGACCCAGTACTTC; CDR3: CAWNRDLYQETQYF
V: TRBV7-9; D: .; size: few; J: TRBJ2-5; DNA: TGTGCCAGCAGCTTAACCAGGAAAGAGACCCAGTACTTC; CDR3: CASSLTRKETQYF
V: TRBV14; D: .; size: .; J: TRBJ2-7; DNA: TGTGCCAGCAGCGGAGGGCCCCTTTACGAGCAGTACTTC; CDR3: CASSGGPLYEQYF
V: TRBV28; D: TRBD1; size: .; J: TRBJ1-1; DNA: TGTGCCAGCAGCCTCGCGACAGGGATCTACACTGAAGCTTTCTTT; CDR3: CASSLATGIYTEAFF
V: TRBV4-2; D: TRBD1; size: .; J: TRBJ2-1; DNA: TGTGCCAGCAGCCAAGATAGTACCCTCCAGGGGGTTGAGCAGTTCTTC; CDR3: CASSQDSTLQGVEQFF
V: TRBV7-2; D: TRBD1; size: .; J: TRBJ2-3; DNA: TGTGCCAGCAGCTCGGGGGATAGGACAGGGCCATATACGCAGTATTTT; CDR3: CASSSGDRTGPYTQYF
V: TRBV4-3; D: .; size: .; J: TRBJ1-2; DNA: TGCGCCAGCAGCCAAGATTCTTCCGGGAGCGGCTACACCTTC; CDR3: CASSQDSSGSGYTF
V: TRBV27; D: .; size: .; J: TRBJ1-5; DNA: TGTGCCAGCAGTTTTGCCCAGAACAGGCTACCCCAGCATTTT; CDR3: CASSFAQNRLPQHF
V: TRBV7-2; D: .; size: .; J: TRBJ2-3; DNA: TGTGCCAACAGCCCCACAGAGGGGCGCGATACGCAGTATTTT; CDR3: CANSPTEGRDTQYF
V: TRBV20-1; D: .; size: .; J: TRBJ2-1; DNA: TGCAGTGCTAGAGCAGAACAGCTGACAAGCAATGAGCAGTTCTTC; CDR3: CSARAEQLTSNEQFF
V: TRBV7-8; D: .; size: .; J: TRBJ2-7; DNA: TGTGCCAGCAGCTCCCTAGCAATCGAGCAGTACTTC; CDR3: CASSSLAIEQYF
V: TRBV9; D: .; size: .; J: TRBJ2-7; DNA: TGTGCCAGCAGCGCATCCGGGACGGTGGTCGGCGAGCAGTACTTC; CDR3: CASSASGTVVGEQYF
V: TRBV14; D: .; size: few; J: TRBJ2-7; DNA: TGTGCCAGCAGCCCCTTGATGGGTCGAGCCTACGAGCAGTACTTC; CDR3: CASSPLMGRAYEQYF
V: TRBV5-1; D: .; size: few; J: TRBJ2-1; DNA: TGCGCCAGCGCCGAGTTCAGCTCCTACAATGAGCAGTTCTTC; CDR3: CASAEFSSYNEQFF
V: TRBV7-8; D: .; size: .; J: TRBJ2-3; DNA: TGTGCCACCCTAAGCTGGACAGAAAACACAGATACGCAGTATTTT; CDR3: CATLSWTENTDTQYF
V: TRBV20-1; D: .; size: .; J: TRBJ2-3; DNA: TGCAGTGCTAGAGTGCGACAGAGAAGCACAGATACGCAGTATTTT; CDR3: CSARVRQRSTDTQYF
V: TRBV7-8; D: TRBD1; size: few; J: TRBJ1-5; DNA: TGTGCCAGCAGCTTCGGACAGGGGGGTGATCAGCCCCAGCATTTT; CDR3: CASSFGQGGDQPQHF
V: TRBV6-1; D: TRBD2; size: .; J: TRBJ2-5; DNA: TGTGCCAGCAGGGGACTAGTGGAAGGAGAGACCCAGTACTTC; CDR3: CASRGLVEGETQYF
V: TRBV2; D: .; size: .; J: TRBJ2-7; DNA: TGTGCCAGCAGGGACAGTTCCTACGAGCAGTACTTC; CDR3: CASRDSSYEQYF
V: TRBV27; D: .; size: few; J: TRBJ1-3; DNA: TGTGCCAGCAGATCCCTGACCCTTACCAGGATTGGTGGAAACACCATATATTTT; CDR3: CASRSLTLTRIGGNTIYF
V: TRBV5-8; D: .; size: once; J: TRBJ1-2; DNA: TGTGCCAGCAGCTTGGACAGCTCATCTAACTATGGCTACACCTTC; CDR3: CASSLDSSSNYGYTF
V: TRBV28; D: .; size: .; J: TRBJ2-7; DNA: TGTGCCAGCAGTTTTGGGCAGGGTGCCCCCTACGAGCAGTACTTC; CDR3: CASSFGQGAPYEQYF
V: TRBV4-1; D: .; size: few; J: TRBJ1-2; DNA: TGCGCCAGCACCCGGAGGGACACCGATCTCTATGGCTACACCTTC; CDR3: CASTRRDTDLYGYTF
V: TRBV30; D: .; size: few; J: TRBJ2-3; DNA: TGTGCCTGGAGTGTAGGGACAGATACGCAGTATTTT; CDR3: CAWSVGTDTQYF
V: TRBV12-3/TRBV12-4; D: .; size: few; J: TRBJ1-5; DNA: TGTGCCAGCAGTTTACATCCCTCGGGGAATCAGCCCCAGCATTTT; CDR3: CASSLHPSGNQPQHF
V: TRBV12-3/TRBV12-4; D: .; size: .; J: TRBJ1-2; DNA: TGTGCCAGCAGTTTTTTGGGGGCGCTTGGCTACACCTTC; CDR3: CASSFLGALGYTF
V: TRBV12-3/TRBV12-4; D: .; size: .; J: TRBJ2-1; DNA: TGTGCCAGCAGCCCGGGGTCGTACAAGAATGAGCAGTTCTTC; CDR3: CASSPGSYKNEQFF
V: TRBV2; D: .; size: few; J: TRBJ1-4; DNA: TGTGCCAGCTTCGGGCAGCCTAATGAAAAACTGTTTTTT; CDR3: CASFGQPNEKLFF
V: TRBV20-1; D: .; size: .; J: TRBJ1-1; DNA: TGCAGTGCTAGAGATCGGGGAGGTTCGTACACTGAAGCTTTCTTT; CDR3: CSARDRGGSYTEAFF
V: TRBV12-3/TRBV12-4; D: .; size: .; J: TRBJ2-5; DNA: TGTGCCAGCAGTTACGCGGAGACCCAGTACTTC; CDR3: CASSYAETQYF
V: TRBV6-4; D: TRBD2; size: few; J: TRBJ2-1; DNA: TGTGCCAGCAGTGAAGCGGGCGGGGGGGCCATGAATGAGCAGTTCTTC; CDR3: CASSEAGGGAMNEQFF
V: TRBV4-1; D: .; size: .; J: TRBJ1-1; DNA: TGCGCCAGCAGCCAAGTAGCAGGCTCGAACACTGAAGCTTTCTTT; CDR3: CASSQVAGSNTEAFF
V: TRBV14; D: .; size: few; J: TRBJ1-2; DNA: TGTGCCAGCAGCACGTTACGACCAACAGGCTCGCGGAACTATGGCTACACCTTC; CDR3: CASSTLRPTGSRNYGYTF
V: TRBV6-2/TRBV6-3; D: .; size: few; J: TRBJ1-5; DNA: TGTGCCAGCAGTTACCCGTTCAGGGTCAATCAGGCCCAGCATTTT; CDR3: CASSYPFRVNQAQHF
V: TRBV7-9; D: .; size: .; J: TRBJ2-7; DNA: TGTGCCAGCAGACCGCCGGCAAACGACGAGCAGTACTTC; CDR3: CASRPPANDEQYF
V: TRBV6-2/TRBV6-3; D: .; size: few; J: TRBJ1-1; DNA: TGTGCCAGCAGTTACGACCGGGACGGACCGGGCCCTGAAGCTTTCTTT; CDR3: CASSYDRDGPGPEAFF
V: TRBV27; D: .; size: .; J: TRBJ2-7; DNA: TGTGCCAGTGCCGGGATGGGGTTGCGCTACGAGCAGTACTTC; CDR3: CASAGMGLRYEQYF
V: TRBV7-2; D: .; size: .; J: TRBJ2-3; DNA: TGTGCCAGCAGCTTCCGGGGGGCAGGTACTAGCACAGATACGCAGTATTTT; CDR3: CASSFRGAGTSTDTQYF
V: TRBV7-8; D: TRBD1; size: many; J: TRBJ2-7; DNA: TGTGCCAGCAGCTTGACGATTACAGGGGGTCTCAACGAGCAGTACTTC; CDR3: CASSLTITGGLNEQYF
V: TRBV7-9; D: TRBD2; size: few; J: TRBJ2-7; DNA: TGTGCCAGCAGCCCCCCGCCTAGCGGGGGTTACAGCTCCTACGAGCAGTACTTC; CDR3: CASSPPPSGGYSSYEQYF
V: TRBV6-2/TRBV6-3; D: .; size: few; J: TRBJ2-7; DNA: TGTGCCAGCAGTCAATCCCCCGGGACCGACTACGAGCAGTACTTC; CDR3: CASSQSPGTDYEQYF
V: TRBV2; D: .; size: .; J: TRBJ1-6; DNA: TGTGCCAGCATCCAATACGACGCTTTACCCCTCCACTTT; CDR3: CASIQYDALPLHF
V: TRBV7-8; D: TRBD2; size: .; J: TRBJ2-2; DNA: TGTGCCAGCAGCTTAGCTAGTAGCGGGGAGTTCGGGAACACCGGGGAGCTGTTTTTT; CDR3: CASSLASSGEFGNTGELFF